Reported below is one T cell receptor (beta chain). Its cognate antigen is unknown. This record belongs to a study of CD8 T cells in ankylosing spondylitis. Quantitative 5'-RACE with molecular barcodes generated TCR beta libraries. In TCRdb, the 5' RACE reads were re-called with MiXCR into one record per CDR3 protein. The repertoire holds about 700,000 distinct CDR3 sequences, with around 19% as singletons. CDR3 length equals 14 residues. V lost 5 bases, J lost 1 base, and 10 bases lay in between. Overall study findings and caveats: Reportedly, matched ankylosing spondylitis synovial fluid was significantly enriched for disease-linked clones. A TCR beta motif of several highly homologous variants seemed to mark ankylosing spondylitis blood.

The rearrangement links TRBV12-3 or TRBV12-4 to TRBJ2-3, with D hard to call. The source material was blood, either unsorted or a sorted T cell fraction (not recorded which). This TCR was sampled from a male donor with ankylosing spondylitis. This CDR3 is CASSPGPRTDTQYF. CDR3 nucleotides: TGTGCCAGCAGTCCTGGACCCCGCACAGATACGCAGTATTTT.